Listed below are T cell receptor beta chains from one sample, sequenced in a study of cytomegalovirus exposure and HLA in healthy donors. Sequencing was performed with immunoSEQ multiplex PCR; in TCRdb, only in-frame clones are kept and a portion is missing. The table lists about 70,000 clones, over 50% of them singletons, with around 2.8% in the top ten. Sequenced: PBMCs. The receptor set was obtained from a young man in good health and CMV-seronegative. CDR3s include the opening cysteine and the closing phenylalanine or tryptophan. Each record gives: clone size, J gene, D gene, V gene, CDR3 DNA, CDR3 protein. The D gene is left open where the match is weak. Clone size is given for some rows only: seen once, a few or many times, or a class if the clone is expanded.

abundance: -
j_gene: TRBJ1-1
d_gene: TRBD1
v_gene: TRBV7-9
CDR3nt: TGTGCCAGCAGTCCCTCAGGGGGGTGGAACACTGAAGCTTTCTTT
CDR3aa: CASSPSGGWNTEAFF

abundance: -
j_gene: TRBJ2-7
d_gene: -
v_gene: TRBV7-9
CDR3nt: TGTGCCAGCAGCTTAGACGTGGGGCGGTCCTACGAGCAGTACTTC
CDR3aa: CASSLDVGRSYEQYF

abundance: -
j_gene: TRBJ2-7
d_gene: TRBD1
v_gene: TRBV5-6
CDR3nt: TGTGCCAGCAGCTTGGCAGGGGGCACCTACGAGCAGTACTTC
CDR3aa: CASSLAGGTYEQYF

abundance: -
j_gene: TRBJ2-1
d_gene: TRBD2
v_gene: TRBV5-8
CDR3nt: TGTGCCAGCAGCTTGGCCGGGGGGGGGCTCGACAATGAGCAGTTCTTC
CDR3aa: CASSLAGGGLDNEQFF

abundance: -
j_gene: TRBJ2-3
d_gene: TRBD2
v_gene: TRBV7-8
CDR3nt: TGTGCCAGCAGCGGACTAGCGGGGAGAGATACGCAGTATTTT
CDR3aa: CASSGLAGRDTQYF

abundance: -
j_gene: TRBJ2-2
d_gene: -
v_gene: TRBV6-5
CDR3nt: TGTGCCAGCAGTTACGCACCACGGGTCACCGGGGAGCTGTTTTTT
CDR3aa: CASSYAPRVTGELFF

abundance: few
j_gene: TRBJ2-1
d_gene: TRBD2
v_gene: TRBV6-1
CDR3nt: TGTGCCAGCAGTGAGGGGCTAGCGGGGGGGAACGAGCAGTTCTTC
CDR3aa: CASSEGLAGGNEQFF

abundance: -
j_gene: TRBJ2-7
d_gene: -
v_gene: TRBV1
CDR3nt: TGCACCAGCAGCCATACGGGACTAGCGGGGGACCCCTACGAGCAGTACTTC
CDR3aa: CTSSHTGLAGDPYEQYF

abundance: few
j_gene: TRBJ1-1
d_gene: TRBD1
v_gene: TRBV7-8
CDR3nt: TGTGCCAGCAGCCAAGACAGGGGCTGGAACACTGAAGCTTTCTTT
CDR3aa: CASSQDRGWNTEAFF

abundance: -
j_gene: TRBJ1-1
d_gene: -
v_gene: TRBV7-8
CDR3nt: TGTGCCAGCAGCTTAGTTCCCTTTGAAGCTTTCTTT
CDR3aa: CASSLVPFEAFF